A selection of T cell receptor beta chains follows, all from one sample in a study of T cell responses to AZD1222 COVID-19 vaccine. Sequenced by immunoSEQ multiplex PCR; TCRdb stores in-frame clones only, minus some. The profile shows about 140,000 clones, around 89% of them singletons. Sequencing used peripheral blood, obtained 28 days after the second AZD1222 dose. The receptors were sampled from an adult who received the AZD1222 COVID-19 vaccine. Each CDR3 is given with its conserved first and last residue. Fields, in order: D gene, V gene, J gene, CDR3 protein. A D gene is named only where the DNA matches it firmly.

TRBD1,TRBV11-2,TRBJ1-2,CASSYVQGAGGYTF
-,TRBV28,TRBJ1-4,CASSLGGKNEKLFF
-,TRBV7-3,TRBJ2-7,CASSPGGTTYEQYF
TRBD2,TRBV7-9,TRBJ2-7,CASTLGTGTSREQYF
-,TRBV10-1,TRBJ2-1,CASSEGGLGNEQFF
-,TRBV10-2,TRBJ1-2,CASSATDGYTF
-,TRBV28,TRBJ1-6,CASSAQGRGSPLHF
-,TRBV19,TRBJ1-4,CASSIDLGGATNEKLFF
-,TRBV19,TRBJ1-6,CASSIGGHMASPLHF
TRBD2,TRBV7-2,TRBJ2-7,CASSYSAGGDSYEQYF
-,TRBV10-2,TRBJ1-5,CASSEARGNQPQHF
-,TRBV14,TRBJ1-5,CASSRDSNQPQHF
TRBD1,TRBV19,TRBJ1-5,CASSGQGVWDGQPQHF
TRBD1,TRBV6-2/TRBV6-3,TRBJ1-4,CASSSQGVLGEKLFF
TRBD2,TRBV18,TRBJ2-1,CASSFSLAGGSYNEQFF
-,TRBV28,TRBJ1-2,CASSLPGELGGYTF
-,TRBV7-6,TRBJ2-4,CASSLEAMNRLAKNIQYF
-,TRBV10-3,TRBJ1-2,CAISGLGAPGDGYTF
-,TRBV9,TRBJ1-1,CASSTAVNTEAFF
-,TRBV27,TRBJ2-7,CASSLQQHSYEQYF
-,TRBV18,TRBJ2-2,CASFTTLAANTGELFF
-,TRBV7-2,TRBJ1-2,CASSLTRQGPGGYTF
TRBD1,TRBV2,TRBJ2-5,CASKDRGLYQETQYF
-,TRBV30,TRBJ2-2,CAWTVGENTGELFF
-,TRBV11-3,TRBJ2-1,CASSLGSSIYYNEQFF
-,TRBV3-1/TRBV3-2,TRBJ1-2,CASSPPQSPTTGSGYTF
TRBD1,TRBV6-2/TRBV6-3,TRBJ1-1,CASSALDRVAEAFF
-,TRBV18,TRBJ2-1,CASSSERAAVF
TRBD2,TRBV10-2,TRBJ2-7,CASRIAGAYEQYF
-,TRBV19,TRBJ1-1,CASSPQGGARSFF
TRBD1,TRBV9,TRBJ2-7,CASSSQGHEQYF
-,TRBV5-1,TRBJ2-2,CASTHGPDTGELFF
-,TRBV27,TRBJ2-3,CATPLFSLTSTDTQYF
-,TRBV5-6,TRBJ1-2,CASSLAGVRVAGYTF
TRBD1,TRBV3-1/TRBV3-2,TRBJ2-6,CAVGGLPSGANVLTF
-,TRBV2,TRBJ2-2,CASSELMAGELFF
TRBD1,TRBV19,TRBJ2-7,CASSVTGTGYDEQYF